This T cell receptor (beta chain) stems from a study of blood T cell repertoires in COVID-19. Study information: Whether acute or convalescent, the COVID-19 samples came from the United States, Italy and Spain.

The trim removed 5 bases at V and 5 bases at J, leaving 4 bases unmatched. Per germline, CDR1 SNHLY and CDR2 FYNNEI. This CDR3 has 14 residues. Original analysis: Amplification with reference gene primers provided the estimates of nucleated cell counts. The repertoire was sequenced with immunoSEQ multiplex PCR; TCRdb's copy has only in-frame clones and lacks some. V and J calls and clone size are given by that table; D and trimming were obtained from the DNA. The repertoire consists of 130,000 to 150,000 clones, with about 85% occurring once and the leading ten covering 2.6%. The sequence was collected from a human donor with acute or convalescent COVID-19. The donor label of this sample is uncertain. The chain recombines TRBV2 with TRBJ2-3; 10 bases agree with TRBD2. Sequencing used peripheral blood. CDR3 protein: CASSRSSGGDTQYF. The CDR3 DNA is TGTGCCAGCAGTAGGTCTAGCGGGGGAGATACGCAGTATTTT.